The 27 T cell receptor beta chains reported below all come from one sample, sequenced in a study of Ad26.COV2.S vaccination and SARS-CoV-2 variants. Treatment of the sample: around 19 received Ad26.COV2.S at low or high dose, single or two shots; about 5 received placebo; per-sample allocation not given. Day 63 after the first injection of vaccine or placebo was the sampling time. Assay used: immunoSEQ multiplex PCR; TCRdb lists only in-frame clones, some missing. The data hold 380,000 or so clones, with approximately 86% observed a single time. Specimen: peripheral blood, collected in a trial of Ad26.COV2.S vaccine versus placebo. The receptors originated from a person between 18 and 59 years old who received the Ad26.COV2.S COVID-19 vaccine or a placebo.

This chain links TRBV3-1 (or the pseudogene TRBV3-2) with TRBJ2-3, with TRBD1 identical over 7 bases. This CDR3 has 16 amino acids. Per germline, CDR1 LGHDT and CDR2 YNNKEL (reference sequence). V lost 4 bases, J lost 0 bases, and 7 bases stayed unmatched. The CDR3, as DNA: TGTGCCAGCAGCCCCCTAGGACAGGTTAGCACAGATACGCAGTATTTT. The encoded protein is CASSPLGQVSTDTQYF.

The V gene is TRBV28, the J gene TRBJ2-2, with 7 bases that match TRBD2. Germline CDR1 is MDHEN and CDR2 is SYDVKM. There are 15 residues in the CDR3. Trimming cost V 5 bases and J 8 bases; bases outside gene matches: 11. CDR3: CASSEPQRGDGELFF. CDR3 DNA sequence: TGTGCCAGCAGTGAACCCCAGCGGGGTGATGGGGAGCTGTTTTTT. Full variable domain (outside the CDR3, taken from reference TRBV28 and TRBJ2-2): DVKVTQSSRYLVKRTGEKVFLECVQDMDHENMFWYRQDPGLGLRLIYFSYDVKMKEKGDIPEGYSVSREKKERFSLILESASTNQTSMYLCASSEPQRGDGELFFGEGSRLTVL.

The rearrangement links TRBV3-1 (or the pseudogene TRBV3-2) to TRBJ2-1; D unresolved. The CDR3 covers 15 residues. Trimming stripped 1 base from V and 5 bases from J, with 12 bases between. Germline lookup yields CDR1 LGHDT and CDR2 YNNKEL (reference sequence). CDR3 in DNA: TGTGCCAGCAGCCAAGGCTGGCGTGGAGACAATGAGCAGTTCTTC. Protein product: CASSQGWRGDNEQFF.

The V call is TRBV5-6, the J call TRBJ1-3; D remains ambiguous. Trimming left V 2 bases short and J 2 bases short, with 11 bases between. The V gene's germline CDR1 is SGHDT and CDR2 YYEEEE. This CDR3 spans 15 amino acids. CDR3 region: CASSFNGRAGNTIYF. The CDR3, as DNA: TGTGCCAGCAGCTTTAACGGCAGAGCTGGAAACACCATATATTTT.

This rearrangement joins TRBV11-2 to TRBJ2-5, with 7 bases fitting TRBD1. Germline V CDR1 and CDR2: SGHAT, FQNNGV. Germline trimming cut 3 bases from V and 5 bases from J; bases unmatched to any gene: 9. This CDR3 region has 15 residues. CDR3 nucleotide sequence: TGTGCCAGCAGCTTGATCGGACAGGTCCGGGAGACCCAGTACTTC. As protein: CASSLIGQVRETQYF.

A single count supports this clone. V gene TRBV18 combines with J gene TRBJ2-5, with TRBD1 matching over 7 bases. Per germline, CDR1 KGHSH and CDR2 LQKENI. This CDR3 contains 13 residues. The ends lost 3 bases at V and 4 bases at J; junction bases unmatched: 2. CDR3 DNA: TGTGCCAGCTCACCCCGGACAGGAGAGACCCAGTACTTC. Protein sequence: CASSPRTGETQYF.

V usage is TRBV5-4 and J usage is TRBJ1-1; 8 bases are a match to TRBD1. V dropped 4 bases and J dropped 0; count of bases not matched to a gene: 2. This CDR3 comprises 14 residues. Germline CDR1 is SGHNT and CDR2 is YYREEE (reference sequence). In DNA, the CDR3 is TGTGCCAGCAGCCTGGGACAGGTGAACACTGAAGCTTTCTTT. As protein: CASSLGQVNTEAFF.

V is TRBV6-5 and J is TRBJ2-7; 8 nucleotides agree with TRBD1. The CDR3 covers 14 residues. Germline V gene data show CDR1 as MNHEY and CDR2 as SVGAGI. Trimming removed 4 bases from V and 2 bases from J; junction bases left unmatched: 4. The CDR3 reads CASSFDRGTYEQYF. CDR3 nucleotide sequence: TGTGCCAGCAGTTTCGACAGGGGCACCTACGAGCAGTACTTC.

This chain uses TRBV3-1 (or the pseudogene TRBV3-2) with TRBJ2-5; 7 nucleotides align to TRBD1. The V gene's germline CDR1 is LGHDT and CDR2 YNNKEL (reference sequence). The CDR3 is 14 amino acids. Trimming took 0 bases from V and 7 from J; bases not matched to a gene: 5. The CDR3 loop reads CASSQDEGAGTQYF. In DNA, the CDR3 is TGTGCCAGCAGCCAAGATGAGGGGGCTGGGACCCAGTACTTC.

The rearrangement joins TRBV7-8 to TRBJ2-5; possibly TRBD1 for D (6 bases). The CDR3 is made up of 14 amino acids. Trimming took 5 bases from V and 1 from J, leaving 11 bases between them. Germline CDR1 reads SGHVS; CDR2 reads FQNEAQ. The CDR3 DNA follows: TGTGCCAGCAGCCCGCCGGACAGCCAAGAGACCCAGTACTTC. This codes for CASSPPDSQETQYF.

The chain combines TRBV7-9 with TRBJ1-1, with D possibly matching TRBD1 (5 bases). Trimming shortened V by 2 bases and J by 1 base, and 11 bases separated the two germline ends. Per the germline V gene, CDR1 is SEHNR and CDR2 is FQNEAQ (reference sequence). The length of the CDR3 is 15 residues. The CDR3 here is CASSLPYRPNTEAFF. Here the CDR3 DNA reads TGTGCCAGCAGCTTACCGTACAGGCCGAACACTGAAGCTTTCTTT.

With regard to this clone: Other DNA sequences from this sample encode an identical CDR3 as well. The CDR3 spells CASSLSGRGYEQYF. Here the CDR3 DNA reads TGTGCCAGCAGTTTATCAGGCAGGGGGTACGAGCAGTACTTC. The chain has TRBV27 and TRBJ2-7; 7 nucleotides match TRBD1. This CDR3 region has 14 residues. The V and J ends lost 0 bases and 4 bases, in that order; junction bases with no gene match: 3. Germline V lookup: CDR1 MNHEY, CDR2 SMNVEV (reference sequence).

The chain has TRBV30 and TRBJ2-2; TRBD2 matches 10 bases. This CDR3 contains 13 residues. V trimming: 5 bases; J trimming: 6 bases; junction bases outside the gene matches: 3. Germline CDR1 is GTSNPN and CDR2 is SVGIG (reference sequence). The CDR3 nucleotides read TGTGCCTGGGATACTAGCGGGGCCGGGGAGCTGTTTTTT. This gives the protein CAWDTSGAGELFF.

The CDR3 protein is CASSFTGLAGPTDEQFF. The CDR3 DNA is TGTGCCAGCAGTTTTACTGGACTAGCGGGACCCACGGATGAGCAGTTCTTC. The chain combines TRBV27 with TRBJ2-1, with 12 bases lining up with TRBD2. Trimming cost V 3 bases and J 8 bases; bases outside gene matches: 11. This CDR3 has 17 amino acids. Germline values: CDR1 MNHEY, CDR2 SMNVEV (reference sequence).

The rearrangement links TRBV30 to TRBJ2-3; TRBD2 matches at 8 bases. From germline, CDR1 is GTSNPN and CDR2 SVGIG (reference sequence). J lost 1 base, V lost 0 bases, and 3 bases had no gene match. The CDR3 has 15 residues. Here the CDR3 DNA reads TGTGCCTGGAGTGTACGGGGGGGACGCACAGATACGCAGTATTTT. Its translation: CAWSVRGGRTDTQYF.

The rearrangement links TRBV11-3 to TRBJ2-1; D may be TRBD2 (6 bases). Deletions cut 1 base from V and 5 bases from J, with 12 bases between. Germline lookup yields CDR1 SGHNT and CDR2 YENEEA. There are 15 residues in the CDR3. The CDR3 sequence: CASSLVGGSDNEQFF. In nucleotides, the CDR3 is TGTGCCAGCAGCTTAGTTGGGGGGAGCGACAATGAGCAGTTCTTC.

The chain is built from TRBV5-1 and TRBJ1-3, with D maybe TRBD1 (5 bases). The CDR3 contains 14 residues. Germline V lookup: CDR1 SGHRS, CDR2 YFSETQ. V lost 2 bases and J 0 bases, leaving 6 bases between the germline ends. CDR3 sequence reads: CASSLQDSGNTIYF. The CDR3, as DNA: TGCGCCAGCAGCTTACAGGACTCTGGAAACACCATATATTTT. The variable domain in full, with the rest retrieved from reference TRBV5-1 and TRBJ1-3, is KAGVTQTPRYLIKTRGQQVTLSCSPISGHRSVSWYQQTPGQGLQFLFEYFSETQRNKGNFPGRFSGRQFSNSRSEMNVSTLELGDSALYLCASSLQDSGNTIYFGEGSWLTVV.

V is TRBV9 and J is TRBJ2-3; possibly TRBD1 for D (5 bases). The germline V gene has CDR1 SGDLS and CDR2 YYNGEE. V was trimmed by 8 bases and J by 0 bases, leaving 10 bases between them. This CDR3 region has 13 residues. CDR3 bases: TGTGCCAGTGCAGGGTCTAGCACAGATACGCAGTATTTT. Translating gives CASAGSSTDTQYF. Supplemented by reference TRBV9 and TRBJ2-3, the full variable domain reads DSGVTQTPKHLITATGQRVTLRCSPRSGDLSVYWYQQSLDQGLQFLIQYYNGEERAKGNILERFSAQQFPDLHSELNLSSLELGDSALYFCASAGSSTDTQYFGPGTRLTVL.

The J gene is TRBJ1-1, the V gene TRBV3-1 (or the pseudogene TRBV3-2); D is unclear. V dropped 4 bases and J dropped 9 bases, with 9 bases sitting between them. The CDR3 covers 11 residues. Germline CDR1 and CDR2: LGHDT and YNNKEL (reference sequence). This CDR3 reads CASSPGEQAFF. CDR3 sequence (DNA): TGTGCCAGCAGCCCGGGTGAGCAAGCTTTCTTT.

This rearrangement joins TRBV30 to TRBJ1-2; 7 bases line up with TRBD1. The ends lost 6 bases at V and 3 bases at J; junction bases unmatched: 4. The CDR3 contains 12 residues. Germline assignment: CDR1 GTSNPN and CDR2 SVGIG (reference sequence). CDR3 sequence (DNA): TGTGCCTGCCGGGACAGTTACTATGGCTACACCTTC. Translated, it gives CACRDSYYGYTF.

The chain combines TRBV19 with TRBJ1-2, with no clear D. CDR3 length: 12 amino acids. V lost 7 bases, J lost 5 bases, and 11 bases lay in between. The germline CDR1 and CDR2 sequences are LNHDA and SQIVND (reference sequence). CDR3 amino acids: CASTDSHYGYTF. CDR3 bases: TGTGCCAGTACCGACTCTCATTATGGCTACACCTTC.

This clone came up once. The chain uses TRBV7-2 and TRBJ1-2, with 7 bases fitting TRBD1. The CDR3 contains 16 residues. The ends lost 5 bases at V and 3 bases at J; junction bases unmatched: 12. Germline assignment: CDR1 SGHTA and CDR2 FQGNSA. The CDR3 loop reads CASSQGTAPGDYGYTF. The CDR3 DNA reads as TGTGCCAGCAGCCAAGGGACAGCCCCTGGGGACTATGGCTACACCTTC. The variable domain in full, with the rest retrieved from reference TRBV7-2 and TRBJ1-2, is GAGVSQSPSNKVTEKGKDVELRCDPISGHTALYWYRQSLGQGLEFLIYFQGNSAPDKSGLPSDRFSAERTGGSVSTLTIQRTQQEDSAVYLCASSQGTAPGDYGYTFGSGTRLTVV.

V usage is TRBV19 and J usage is TRBJ2-1; TRBD1 matches 7 bases. Germline V lookup: CDR1 LNHDA, CDR2 SQIVND (reference sequence). The CDR3 spans 15 residues. J lost 7 bases, V lost 5 bases, and 11 bases had no gene match. The CDR3 sequence: CASSSVAQGSNEQFF. CDR3 DNA: TGTGCCAGTAGTTCCGTTGCACAGGGGTCAAATGAGCAGTTCTTC.

This clone has a single count. This chain uses TRBV29-1 with TRBJ2-7, with 10 bases lining up with TRBD1. V gave up 3 bases and J gave up 5 bases; unmatched junction bases: 1. CDR1 and CDR2 from the germline V gene are SQVTM and ANQGSEA. The CDR3 is made up of 12 amino acids. The DNA of the CDR3 is TGCAGCGTTGACGGACAGGGGGACGAGCAGTACTTC. Protein product: CSVDGQGDEQYF.

The rearrangement joins TRBV5-4 to TRBJ2-2; D not resolved. Trimming left V 4 bases short and J 2 bases short, with 15 bases between. The CDR3 spans 16 residues. Germline CDR1 is SGHNT and CDR2 is YYREEE (reference sequence). The CDR3 spells CASSGIGTGNTGELFF. CDR3 coding DNA: TGTGCCAGCAGCGGTATTGGAACGGGCAACACCGGGGAGCTGTTTTTT.

This chain links TRBV18 with TRBJ1-2, with D possibly being TRBD1 (5 bases). The CDR3 consists of 13 residues. Germline V gene sequence: CDR1 KGHSH, CDR2 LQKENI. The ends were cut back, 4 bases at V and 4 bases at J, with 10 bases in the middle. CDR3 in amino acids: CASSQGFGYGYTF. The CDR3, as DNA: TGTGCCAGCTCACAGGGGTTTGGCTATGGCTACACCTTC.

The gene calls are TRBV7-9 and TRBJ2-1; perhaps TRBD1 as D (6 bases). Trimming shortened V by 6 bases and J by 7 bases, and 16 bases separated the two germline ends. This CDR3 is built from 14 residues. Germline V gene sequence: CDR1 SEHNR, CDR2 FQNEAQ (reference sequence). In DNA, the CDR3 is TGTGCCAGCAGTCCACAGGGATCCTTGAATGAGCAGTTCTTC. Its translation: CASSPQGSLNEQFF.